The rows below give T cell receptor beta chains drawn from one sample of a study of blood T cell repertoires in COVID-19. Profiled with immunoSEQ multiplex PCR; TCRdb holds only in-frame clones, not every one. The table has just over 250,000 clones, about 88% seen once. The sequenced sample consisted of peripheral blood. The source of these receptors is a man in his fifties or sixties who had recovered from COVID-19. The CDR3 runs from the conserved cysteine through the conserved F or W. D genes are given only for firm matches. For some rows the clone size is stated as once, few or many, or as a class when expanded; others skip it.

CDR3: CASRWKTGDTSPLHF; DNA: TGCGCCAGCAGGTGGAAGACAGGGGATACTTCACCCCTCCACTTT; D: TRBD1; V: TRBV5-1; size: NA; J: TRBJ1-6
CDR3: CASSVGRKTGDLTAFF; DNA: TGTGCCAGCAGCGTAGGTAGGAAGACAGGGGACTTGACAGCTTTCTTT; D: TRBD1; V: TRBV9; size: NA; J: TRBJ1-1
CDR3: CASSRQIGNTIYF; DNA: TGTGCCAGCTCCAGACAGATTGGAAACACCATATATTTT; D: NA; V: TRBV12-3/TRBV12-4; size: NA; J: TRBJ1-3
CDR3: CASSIATGVNSPLHF; DNA: TGTGCCAGTAGTATAGCGACAGGGGTTAATTCACCCCTCCACTTT; D: TRBD1; V: TRBV19; size: NA; J: TRBJ1-6
CDR3: CAIRTGEDTGELFF; DNA: TGTGCCATAAGGACAGGGGAGGACACCGGGGAGCTGTTTTTT; D: TRBD1; V: TRBV10-3; size: NA; J: TRBJ2-2
CDR3: CASSPNGQFNQPQHF; DNA: TGTGCCAGCTCGCCTAATGGACAGTTCAATCAGCCCCAGCATTTT; D: NA; V: TRBV18; size: NA; J: TRBJ1-5
CDR3: CASSLGTGGMVYGYTF; DNA: TGTGCCAGCAGCTTAGGGACAGGGGGCATGGTCTATGGCTACACCTTC; D: TRBD1; V: TRBV7-2; size: NA; J: TRBJ1-2
CDR3: CASSLLWANTEAFF; DNA: TGTGCCAGCAGCTTACTGTGGGCGAACACTGAAGCTTTCTTT; D: NA; V: TRBV7-8; size: NA; J: TRBJ1-1
CDR3: CASRREGPSSYNSPLHF; DNA: TGTGCCAGCAGACGGGAGGGGCCGAGCTCCTATAATTCACCCCTCCACTTT; D: NA; V: TRBV4-2; size: NA; J: TRBJ1-6
CDR3: CASRQGRNEKLFF; DNA: TGTGCCAGCAGACAGGGTCGGAATGAAAAACTGTTTTTT; D: NA; V: TRBV25-1; size: NA; J: TRBJ1-4
CDR3: CASRRQGLNTEAFF; DNA: TGTGCCAGTCGCAGACAGGGGTTGAACACTGAAGCTTTCTTT; D: TRBD1; V: TRBV2; size: NA; J: TRBJ1-1
CDR3: CASSKNYEQYF; DNA: TGTGCCAGCAGTAAAAACTACGAGCAGTACTTC; D: NA; V: TRBV7-9; size: NA; J: TRBJ2-7
CDR3: CASRRTVWNTGELFF; DNA: TGTGCCAGCCGGCGGACTGTTTGGAACACCGGGGAGCTGTTTTTT; D: NA; V: TRBV6-5; size: NA; J: TRBJ2-2
CDR3: CASSLVDGGIDEQYF; DNA: TGTGCCAGCAGCTTGGTGGACGGGGGGATAGACGAGCAGTACTTC; D: TRBD2; V: TRBV5-4; size: NA; J: TRBJ2-7
CDR3: CASSLFGVAGGKTDTQYF; DNA: TGTGCCAGCAGCTTGTTTGGGGTAGCGGGGGGTAAGACAGATACGCAGTATTTT; D: TRBD2; V: TRBV5-6; size: NA; J: TRBJ2-3
CDR3: CASSPRGTGVYEQYF; DNA: TGTGCCAGCAGCCCCCGGGGGACAGGGGTTTACGAGCAGTACTTC; D: TRBD1; V: TRBV7-9; size: NA; J: TRBJ2-7
CDR3: CASTPRGATYEQYF; DNA: TGTGCCAGCACCCCTCGGGGGGCCACCTACGAGCAGTACTTC; D: NA; V: TRBV3-1/TRBV3-2; size: NA; J: TRBJ2-7
CDR3: CASSSVYRDQETQYF; DNA: TGTGCCAGCAGCTCGGTATACCGGGATCAAGAGACCCAGTACTTC; D: NA; V: TRBV11-2; size: NA; J: TRBJ2-5
CDR3: CASSVGGMNTEAFF; DNA: TGTGCCAGCAGCGTAGGGGGCATGAACACTGAAGCTTTCTTT; D: NA; V: TRBV9; size: NA; J: TRBJ1-1
CDR3: CASRLGQEQYF; DNA: TGCGCCAGCAGACTAGGACAGGAGCAGTACTTC; D: NA; V: TRBV5-1; size: NA; J: TRBJ2-7
CDR3: CASGAVSAFF; DNA: TGTGCCAGCGGTGCTGTGAGCGCTTTCTTT; D: NA; V: TRBV9; size: NA; J: TRBJ1-1
CDR3: CASSRLGFGELFF; DNA: TGTGCCAGCAGCCGTCTAGGATTCGGGGAGCTGTTTTTT; D: NA; V: TRBV14; size: NA; J: TRBJ2-2
CDR3: CASSISAGDTQYF; DNA: TGTGCCAGTAGTATCTCCGCGGGAGATACGCAGTATTTT; D: NA; V: TRBV19; size: NA; J: TRBJ2-3
CDR3: CASSIDRDSGNTIYF; DNA: TGTGCCAGCAGCATAGACAGGGACTCTGGAAACACCATATATTTT; D: TRBD1; V: TRBV7-2; size: once; J: TRBJ1-3
CDR3: CASSFPGHLLDTQYF; DNA: TGTGCCAGCAGCTTCCCGGGACACCTCTTAGATACGCAGTATTTT; D: NA; V: TRBV7-9; size: NA; J: TRBJ2-3